The source of this T cell receptor (beta chain) is a study of T cells after somatic rescue of genetic block. V was cut by 0 bases and J by 6 bases, with 13 bases left in between. Germline assignment: CDR1 SGHRS and CDR2 YFSETQ. This CDR3 spans 14 amino acids. Using immunoSEQ multiplex PCR, the repertoire was profiled, and TCRdb retains in-frame clones only, with some absent. Among more than 9,500 clones, about 81% were seen once, and the ten largest hold around 7.9%. This chain uses TRBV5-1 with TRBJ2-7, with D unclear. The sequencing input was peripheral blood mononuclear cells (PBMCs). This TCR was sampled from a boy aged 5-17 years. CDR3 DNA sequence: TGCGCCAGCAGCTTGGCCTGGGCGGTCTCCGAGCAGTACTTC. This sequence encodes CASSLAWAVSEQYF.